One and the same sample provided the 18 T cell receptor beta chains below, sequenced in a study of blood T cell repertoires in COVID-19. Repertoires were generated with immunoSEQ multiplex PCR, while TCRdb's copy carries only in-frame clones and drops some. The sample carries hundreds of thousands of clones, approximately 86% recorded once. Sample: PBMCs or T cells enriched from blood (not recorded which). The receptors shown here come from a woman aged 40 to 50 with acute COVID-19.

The gene calls are TRBV21-1 and TRBJ1-5. TRBV21-1 is annotated as a pseudogene. This CDR3 has 15 amino acids. The CDR3 region is CASRGGLLELAPQHF. DNA for the CDR3: TGTGCCAGCAGGGGGGGGTTATTGGAGTTAGCGCCCCAGCATTTT.

The chain uses TRBV25-1 and TRBJ1-3, with 7 bases fitting TRBD1. Germline assignment: CDR1 MGHDK and CDR2 SYGVNS. After removal of 8 bases from V and 3 bases from J, the junction contained 4 bases not matched to a gene. CDR3 length: 13 amino acids. In DNA form, the CDR3 reads TGTGCCAGCCTCGACAGGGTTGGAAACACCATATATTTT. Protein product: CASLDRVGNTIYF.

V and J are TRBV27 and TRBJ2-1; D is perhaps TRBD1 (5 bases). The CDR3 contains 15 residues. Germline CDR1 reads MNHEY; CDR2 reads SMNVEV (reference sequence). V was clipped by 8 bases and J by 13 bases, with 27 bases between them. CDR3: CASVQLKVLKGNQFF. CDR3 in DNA: TGTGCCAGCGTACAACTAAAGGTACTCAAGGGGAATCAGTTCTTC.

This clone was seen at least ten times. This sequence joins TRBV5-1 and TRBJ1-2; 7 bases agree with TRBD1. Looked up from germline, CDR1 is SGHRS and CDR2 is YFSETQ. The CDR3 covers 14 residues. Trimming cost V 1 base and J 8 bases; bases outside gene matches: 8. Here the CDR3 DNA reads TGCGCCAGCAGCTTGTTTGACAGGGACGGAGGCTACACCTTC. Translation: CASSLFDRDGGYTF.

This sequence joins TRBV2 and TRBJ2-1, with 9 bases identical to TRBD1. CDR3 length equals 15 residues. The trim removed 6 bases at V and 5 bases at J, leaving 8 bases unmatched. CDR1 and CDR2 (germline): SNHLY, FYNNEI. CDR3 in DNA: TGTGCCAGCAGGACCGGGACAGGGAACCACAATGAGCAGTTCTTC. It is translated as CASRTGTGNHNEQFF.

CDR3 coding DNA: TGCAGCGTTGAAGATCGGACAGTAAACACCGGGGAGCTGTTTTTT. The encoded protein is CSVEDRTVNTGELFF. V and J are TRBV29-1 and TRBJ2-2, with a tentative D call TRBD1 (6 bases). Trimming took off 0 bases at V and 2 bases at J, with 10 bases between the two ends. CDR1 SQVTM and CDR2 ANQGSEA come from the germline V gene. This CDR3 is 15 amino acids long.

This clone was picked up many times. The V gene is TRBV11-3, the J gene TRBJ1-2; D not resolved. Trimming cost V 4 bases and J 3 bases, with 9 bases left between them. Germline values: CDR1 SGHNT, CDR2 YENEEA. This CDR3 has 13 amino acids. Written as DNA, the CDR3 is TGTGCCAGCAGCTCCATCCTACACTATGGCTACACCTTC. The encoded protein is CASSSILHYGYTF. Together with reference TRBV11-3 and TRBJ1-2, the CDR3 gives the full variable domain: EAGVVQSPRYKIIEKKQPVAFWCNPISGHNTLYWYLQNLGQGPELLIRYENEEAVDDSQLPKDRFSAERLKGVDSTLKIQPAELGDSAVYLCASSSILHYGYTFGSGTRLTVV.

This chain links TRBV13 with TRBJ2-2; 9 nucleotides line up with TRBD2. Germline V gene sequence: CDR1 PRHDT, CDR2 FYEKMQ (reference sequence). The CDR3 totals 16 residues. V lost 4 bases, J lost 7 bases, and 10 bases stayed unmatched. The CDR3 loop reads CASSSLGREGFGELFF. CDR3 DNA: TGTGCCAGCAGCTCCCTGGGGCGGGAGGGCTTCGGGGAGCTGTTTTTT.

The V and J genes are TRBV3-1 (or the pseudogene TRBV3-2) and TRBJ2-7; 9 nucleotides agree with TRBD1. The CDR3 loop spans 14 amino acids. V trimming: 1 base; J trimming: 5 bases; junction bases outside the gene matches: 3. CDR1 is LGHDT and CDR2 is YNNKEL in the germline V gene (reference sequence). This CDR3 reads CASSQVQGAHEQYF. The CDR3 DNA reads TGTGCCAGCAGCCAAGTACAGGGGGCCCACGAGCAGTACTTC.

The V and J genes are TRBV18 and TRBJ2-2; TRBD1 might be the D (6 bases). The germline V gene has CDR1 KGHSH and CDR2 LQKENI. V lost 4 bases to trimming and J lost 3 bases, with 15 bases between them. The CDR3 runs 16 residues. The CDR3 bases are TGTGCCAGCTCACTGACGACAGGACTCCACACCGGGGAGCTGTTTTTT. Translated, it gives CASSLTTGLHTGELFF.

The chain couples TRBV7-2 to TRBJ2-7; D possibly corresponds to TRBD2 (6 bases). Trimming stripped 7 bases from V and 3 bases from J, with 16 bases between. Germline values: CDR1 SGHTA, CDR2 FQGNSA. The CDR3 loop spans 14 amino acids. The CDR3 is CASTTGTGSYEQYF. As DNA, the CDR3 is TGTGCCAGCACCACTGGGACCGGGAGCTACGAGCAGTACTTC.

This clone appeared a single time. This chain connects TRBV2 to TRBJ1-6; D is undetermined. This CDR3 is 13 amino acids long. Trimming stripped 1 base from V and 8 bases from J, with 6 bases between. The germline V gene has CDR1 SNHLY and CDR2 FYNNEI. The CDR3 nucleotides read TGTGCCAGCAGTGAAGAAGAGTATTCACCCCTCCACTTT. This sequence encodes CASSEEEYSPLHF.

This chain uses TRBV7-9 with TRBJ2-1; D perhaps matches TRBD2 (6 bases). The germline CDR1 and CDR2 sequences are SEHNR and FQNEAQ (reference sequence). This CDR3 comprises 16 residues. Trimming left V 0 bases short and J 3 bases short, with 12 bases between. Written as DNA, the CDR3 is TGTGCCAGCAGCTTAGCTCCGGGGGAAAGCTACAATGAGCAGTTCTTC. Translating it yields CASSLAPGESYNEQFF.

The V and J genes are TRBV2 and TRBJ2-5, with D perhaps TRBD2 (6 bases). Germline V gives CDR1 SNHLY, CDR2 FYNNEI. This CDR3 region has 12 residues. V gave up 8 bases and J gave up 4 bases, with 11 bases separating them. The CDR3 reads CASCRDLETQYF. The DNA for the CDR3 is TGTGCCAGCTGTCGGGACTTAGAGACCCAGTACTTC.

V is TRBV5-8 and J is TRBJ1-2; a possible D gene is TRBD1 (5 bases). Trimming took off 4 bases at V and 5 bases at J, with 18 bases between the two ends. From germline, CDR1 is SGHTS and CDR2 YDEGEE. The CDR3 is 15 residues long. This CDR3 reads CASSLGPTRAYGYTF. The CDR3 nucleotides are TGTGCCAGCAGCCTCGGCCCAACCAGGGCTTATGGCTACACCTTC.

The chain uses TRBV29-1 and TRBJ2-3; TRBD2 matches 8 bases. V lost 4 bases and J lost 4; bases outside the gene matches: 7. CDR3 length: 14 amino acids. Germline V gene lookup returns CDR1 SQVTM and CDR2 ANQGSEA. CDR3 residues: CSVALTSVSDTQYF. CDR3 DNA: TGCAGCGTTGCCTTGACTAGCGTATCAGATACGCAGTATTTT.

The rearrangement uses TRBV3-1 (or the pseudogene TRBV3-2) and TRBJ2-7, with 12 nucleotides matching TRBD1. Germline V lookup: CDR1 LGHDT, CDR2 YNNKEL (reference sequence). Losses at the gene ends were 1 base for V and 6 bases for J; bases not matched to a gene: 4. The CDR3 contains 15 residues. The CDR3 reads CASSQGGQGATEQYF. In nucleotides, the CDR3 is TGTGCCAGCAGCCAAGGGGGACAGGGGGCGACCGAGCAGTACTTC.

This chain connects TRBV5-1 to TRBJ1-4, with 9 bases identical to TRBD1. J lost 0 bases, V lost 4 bases, and 13 bases had no gene match. Germline assignment: CDR1 SGHRS and CDR2 YFSETQ. The CDR3 runs to 19 residues. This chain's CDR3 is CASSRRDRVQVATNEKLFF. CDR3 DNA: TGCGCCAGCAGCCGTCGGGACAGGGTACAAGTTGCAACTAATGAAAAACTGTTTTTT.